This T cell receptor (beta chain) was sequenced in a study of CD8 T cells in ankylosing spondylitis. This clonotype was observed at least ten times. TCRdb itself ran the 5' RACE reads through MiXCR, one entry per CDR3 protein. The repertoire holds about 150,000 distinct CDR3 sequences, with 11% as singletons. The CDR3 runs 12 residues. The V and J ends lost 3 bases and 1 base respectively, with 5 bases between them. In germline, CDR1 is SGDLS, CDR2 YYNGEE. Sequencing was performed on blood, either unsorted or a sorted T cell fraction (not recorded which). The receptor comes from a female donor with ankylosing spondylitis or in good health (not recorded which). This chain joins TRBV9 and TRBJ2-7, with no clear D. The CDR3 protein is CASSGDSYEQYF. The CDR3 DNA reads as TGTGCCAGCAGCGGCGATTCCTACGAGCAGTACTTC.